This paragraph reports one T cell receptor beta chain. CDR3 length equals 15 residues. Germline loops: CDR1 MDHEN, CDR2 SYDVKM. Trimming at V came to 5 bases and at J to 4 bases, leaving 10 bases not matched to a gene. Before being deemed recovered, Cohort 3 donors had two negative PCRs, clearance, or symptom resolution. Per the study methods: Cell counts per sample came from amplifying reference gene primers. TCRdb's table, derived via immunoSEQ multiplex PCR, lists solely in-frame clones and lacks some. V and J calls and clone size are given by that table; D and trimming were obtained from the DNA. The table shows 150,000 to 200,000 clones, with over 70% occurring only once. The sample belongs to a study of blood T cell repertoires in COVID-19. Turning to the study itself: Samples came from the United States, Italy and Spain, spanning acute and convalescent COVID-19. Nucleic acid was either cDNA or gDNA, and it came from T cells, B-cell-depleted T cells, or PBMCs.

The V call is TRBV28, the J call TRBJ2-7, with TRBD1 matching 8 bases. This receptor was taken from a man aged 50 to 59 who had recovered from COVID-19. The sequenced material came from PBMCs or T cells enriched from blood (not recorded which). The CDR3: CASSQGQGVGYEQYF. The CDR3 DNA is TGTGCCAGCAGTCAAGGACAGGGCGTTGGGTACGAGCAGTACTTC.